This T cell receptor beta chain was obtained from a study of shared clonotypes between healthy human individuals (dated by TCRdb to the early 2020s). In terms of the full investigation: The cohort comprised a couple of women and a few men aged 18 to 49 years. Per donor, three plates each were used for CD4 naive and CD4 memory, two for CD8 naive, and one for CD8 memory. Leukapheresis yielded between about 0.94 and 8.9 billion PBMCs per donor. The study deeply sequenced blood TCR repertoires of about 5 healthy adults to estimate repertoire size and the extent of clonotype sharing between individuals. Different laboratories and diverse techniques were used to prepare libraries and sequence TCR repertoires, to increase sequencing depth and limit assay-specific biases. Results the study describes overall, beyond this receptor: Across a few donors, approximately 4.6% of naive CD4, roughly 3.3% of naive CD8, 2.3% of memory CD4, and 0.3% to 0.45% of memory CD8 clonotypes were shared. Compared with non-shared clonotypes, clonotypes shared by all four sorted-subset donors had higher generation probabilities. Because the study included only a small number of donors, the genetic and exposure-history diversity represented was limited. Only blood was sampled, and tissue TCR repertoires likely differ from those in blood. Based on pairwise subsampling, the degree of clonotype sharing among donors was expected to be affected by sequencing depth. Naive subsets generally had larger estimated clonotype richness than memory subsets. Rarefaction of sorted-subset datasets indicated incomplete sequencing despite the large sequencing depth.

Using the deep immunoSEQ assay, TCR CDR3 regions were amplified from genomic DNA by multiplex PCR. Extracted genomic DNA from each cell subset was spread evenly across all wells of several immunoSEQ 96-well plates, with each plate serving as a replicate. For sorted subsets, each replicate PCR was loaded with about 0.2 ug genomic DNA, equivalent to 25,000 to 35,000 T cell genomes. The purified libraries were quantified using a Qubit 3.0 fluorometer, sized with a Bioanalyzer 2100, and then quantified again using the KAPA Library Quantification kit. Every immunoSEQ 96-well plate was sequenced on a separate single-read 150-cycle Illumina NextSeq 550 flow cell. As for how the authors treated the data: Because the immunoSEQ output held only junctional sequences and lacked quality scores, the filtering could not match the filtering applied to full-length reads. To assign V/J genes and CDR3, sequences were annotated against IMGT germline references using PyIR, a Python wrapper for IgBLAST v1.9. Any read was removed if the V/J assignment was weak (E-value above 1e-6), the CDR3 was missing, or the read contained stop codons, out-of-frame junctions, or ambiguous translated residues. V3J clonotypes were defined by identical inferred V gene, J gene, and CDR3 amino acid sequence. The percentage overlap between two repertoires was calculated by dividing the number of shared unique clonotypes by the size of the smaller repertoire. Richness of each repertoire was evaluated using RTK rarefaction, the Chao1 estimator, and Recon v2.1 estimates of unobserved clonotypes. Generation probabilities for all TCRbeta clonotypes obtained by the gDNA method from a few donors were computed using OLGA. Sourced from immuneACCESS, this table was stored by TCRdb with only in-frame sequences that have V and J called. A share of the clones is absent; for the studies checked, an unresolved V gene accounts for under half, and the remainder has no known explanation. V, J and clone size are those of that table, while D and trimming were read from the DNA. Present in this sample are around 600,000 clones, more than 95% of which were seen just once. Less than 0.065% of the sample lies in the top ten.

Healthy HIV-negative adults with no recently reported acute infections or vaccinations were included as donors. All donors were Caucasian adults living in Nashville, Tennessee, USA. CD4+ T cells were enriched by magnetic negative selection, after which naive cells were positively selected on CD45RA and the negative fraction was taken as the memory subset. Blood was collected by leukapheresis, and PBMCs were isolated by Ficoll-Histopaque density gradient centrifugation and then cryopreserved in liquid nitrogen vapor phase. Analytical flow cytometry was used to check the purity and quantity of each magnetically sorted T cell population. Each sorted fraction had its genomic DNA isolated and then quantified by UV absorbance on a Nanodrop 2000c. V and J are trimmed by 3 bases and 6 bases, and the gene matches miss 9 bases of the junction. Looking up the germline V gene yields CDR1 MNHNS and CDR2 SASEGT. Reading from cysteine to phenylalanine, the CDR3 counts 16 amino acids. Here the CDR3 DNA is all that survives: 48 bases in frame from base 1.

A note on this clone: The antigen it binds to is not known. Per-base qualities were not stored, and no clone one base away is much larger.

The source material was naive CD4+ T cells sorted from blood. What the cell subset or site label conveys for this sample: CD45RA+ positively selected. This receptor was identified in a young woman in good health. The chain is assembled from TRBV6-1 and TRBJ2-1; TRBD2 lines up with 9 middle nucleotides. CDR3 loop: CASSENLAGLGNEQFF. Read as DNA, the sequence is TGTGCCAGCAGTGAGAACCTAGCGGGGTTGGGCAATGAGCAGTTCTTC.